The present entry profiles one T cell receptor beta chain with its context. What it binds is not known. Specified time point: week 35, safety follow-up. Mutant IDH1 20-mer peptide, at 300 ug, made up each vaccine dose, with topical imiquimod. Each astrocytoma in the donors was new, WHO grade 3 or 4, IDH1-mutant and ATRX-lost. This CDR3 is built from 15 residues. V lost 7 bases and J 0 bases, leaving 19 bases between the germline ends. The germline CDR1 and CDR2 sequences are SQVTM and ANQGSEA. The sample belongs to a study of a mutant IDH1 vaccine in newly diagnosed glioma. On the study more broadly: Vaccination began 4-6 weeks post radiotherapy alone, or with temozolomide cycles.

Here immunoSEQ multiplex PCR was the method, and the copy in TCRdb shows in-frame clones only, minus some. The data contain more than 25,000 clones, around 79% of them singletons. The V gene is TRBV29-1, the J gene TRBJ2-7, with a weak D call TRBD1 (6 bases). Sequenced here: PBMCs, sampled from a glioma patient whose treatment included an IDH1 peptide vaccine. This clonotype originated in a woman aged 30 to 39 with glioma. Some clones in this sample may be carry-over from other donors' samples. The CDR3 loop reads CSAFEQGQFSYEQYF. For the CDR3, the DNA is TGCAGCGCCTTCGAACAGGGCCAATTCTCCTACGAGCAGTACTTC.